The 15 T cell receptor beta chains below come from one sample, sequenced in a study of tumor and adjacent non-tumor tissue in lung cancer. The library came from three nested PCR rounds adapted from ARM-PCR protocols. TCRdb redid the calling of the multiplex PCR reads with MiXCR, one entry per CDR3 protein. The sample yields 90,000 to 100,000 distinct CDR3 sequences, 80% seen once. RNA was extracted from bulk tissue without any cell sorting. Distant lung tissue was collected more than 3 cm away from the tumor edge. The sequencing sample was made of distant non-tumor lung tissue. These receptor sequences come from a man in his fifties or sixties with small cell lung cancer.

Turning to this clonotype: The junction differs from germline at one of its ends, possibly a read error. V usage is TRBV24-1 and J usage is TRBJ2-1; D is ambiguous. The CDR3 is made up of 18 amino acids. In germline, CDR1 is KGHDR, CDR2 SFDVKD. The CDR3 nucleotides are TGTGCCACCACTGATTTCAGAATCGGGCTAGGCAGCGACAATGTGCAGTTCTTC. Translated, it gives CATTDFRIGLGSDNVQFF.

Comment on this clonotype: Without the conserved terminal phenylalanine or tryptophan, this CDR3 likely stems from a read error. The chain carries TRBV12-3 or TRBV12-4 and TRBJ2-1; the D gene is possibly TRBD2 (6 bases). Trimming cost V 7 bases and J 9 bases, with 19 bases left between them. The CDR3 consists of 14 residues. The DNA of the CDR3 is TGTGCCAGCACAGGGAGGCAGGGAATTTGTGAGCAGTTCCTC. It translates to CASTGRQGICEQFL.

The V gene is TRBV6-6, the J gene TRBJ2-7; D unclear. This CDR3 comprises 14 residues. Trimming took 2 bases from V and 3 from J, leaving 11 bases between them. The germline V gene encodes CDR1 MNHNY and CDR2 SVGAGI (reference sequence). CDR3: CASSYTRIVYEQYF. CDR3 bases: TGTGCCAGCAGTTACACCAGGATCGTCTACGAGCAGTACTTC.

Of note for this clonotype: A junction end diverges from the germline sequence, so it may reflect a read error. This chain links TRBV12-3 or TRBV12-4 with TRBJ2-2; possibly TRBD1 for D (6 bases). The CDR3 runs to 15 residues. As DNA, the CDR3 is TGTGCCTGCAGTTTCTCTGGGACACATACCGGGGAGCTGTTTTTT. Translation gives CACSFSGTHTGELFF.

On this clonotype itself: A read error may explain this, as a much larger clone is one base away. The chain uses TRBV20-1 and TRBJ2-2, with D perhaps matching TRBD2 (5 bases). This CDR3 spans 13 amino acids. CDR1 is DFQATT, CDR2 SNEGSKA, per germline (reference sequence). The DNA for the CDR3 is TGCAGTGCTAGAGCGCATGGCCCCGGGGAGCTGTATTTT. Encoded protein: CSARAHGPGELYF.

On this clonotype itself: The junction departs from germline at one end; a sequencing error may be responsible. The CDR3 sequence: CASSLERTTYNKHLF. For the CDR3, the DNA is TGTGCCAGCAGCTTAGAGAGGACGACCTACAATAAGCATCTCTTC. This rearrangement joins TRBV11-1 to TRBJ2-1; no clear D. The CDR3 extends over 15 amino acids. CDR1 and CDR2 (germline): SGHAT, FQDESV (reference sequence).

The chain uses TRBV29-1 and TRBJ2-5, with TRBD1 matching 7 bases. CDR1 is SQVTM and CDR2 is ANQGSEA in the germline V gene. The CDR3 consists of 13 residues. CDR3 amino acids: CTLEGTVQETQYF. CDR3 coding DNA: TGCACCCTTGAGGGGACAGTCCAAGAGACCCAGTACTTC.

As to this clonotype: The junction does not match germline at one end; this may be a read error. The chain combines TRBV12-3 or TRBV12-4 with TRBJ2-2; D call uncertain. The CDR3 spans 15 residues. The CDR3 region is CASSLRGPGAWELFF. The CDR3, as DNA: TGTGCCAGCAGTTTACGAGGACCTGGTGCCTGGGAACTGTTTTTT.

This clonotype was seen at least ten times. The rearrangement joins TRBV5-1 to TRBJ2-1; no definite D call. Deletions cut 0 bases from V and 6 bases from J, with 7 bases between. The CDR3 consists of 13 residues. Germline V gene sequence: CDR1 SGHRS, CDR2 YFSETQ. The CDR3 DNA follows: TGCGCCAGCAGCTTGGCCTCACTCAATGAGCAGTTCTTC. Encoded protein: CASSLASLNEQFF.

Only one count was recorded for this clonotype. A much more abundant neighbour one base away suggests this may be a read error. This sequence joins TRBV5-1 and TRBJ2-5, with a weak D call TRBD1 (6 bases). This CDR3 contains 14 residues. Germline V CDR1 and CDR2: SGHRS, YFSETQ. Between the trimmed V and J ends, which lost 4 bases and 3 bases, there was a span of 13 bases. CDR3 sequence: CASSLRTAKETQYF. Here the CDR3 DNA reads TGCGCCAGCAGCCTTCGGACAGCTAAAGAGACCCAGTACTTC.

The rearrangement joins TRBV12-3 or TRBV12-4 to TRBJ2-1; D might be TRBD2 (6 bases). The CDR3 length is 15 residues. Trimming pared 4 bases from V and 4 bases from J, leaving 14 bases between. CDR3 loop: CASSSTSWTYNEQFF. The CDR3 region has the DNA TGTGCCAGCAGTTCTACTAGCTGGACATACAATGAGCAGTTCTTC.

A remark on this clonotype: Possible read error: a much larger clone is one base away. This sequence joins TRBV7-3 and TRBJ2-6, with 7 bases lining up with TRBD2. The CDR3 length is 19 residues. Germline CDR1 SGHTA, CDR2 FQGTGA. V dropped 3 bases and J dropped 0; count of bases not matched to a gene: 11. CDR3 DNA: TGTGCCAGCAGCTTGCATGGTCTTGGGACTATCTCTGGGGCCAACGTCCTGACTTTC. Amino acid sequence: CASSLHGLGTISGANVLTF.

Note on this clonotype: One end of the junction varies from germline; a read error may be responsible. In nucleotides, the CDR3 is TGTGCCAGCAGCTTAGAAGCGGTCCTCCTTATCAAACAAGAGACCAAGTACTTC. Its protein product is CASSLEAVLLIKQETKYF. The rearrangement joins TRBV11-2 to TRBJ2-5; a weak D match, TRBD2 (5 bases). The CDR3 covers 18 residues. Germline loops: CDR1 SGHAT, CDR2 FQNNGV.

Comment on this clonotype: Relative to the germline gene, one junction end is altered; a read error may explain this. This sequence joins TRBV4-2 and TRBJ1-4; no clear D. CDR3 length equals 15 residues. The germline V gene encodes CDR1 LGHNA and CDR2 YNFKEQ. The CDR3 here is CASIQSGLANEKLVF. The CDR3 nucleotides read TGTGCCAGCATCCAATCCGGCCTGGCTAATGAAAAACTGGTTTTT.

DNA of the CDR3: TGTGCCAGCAGCTTCGCGGACAGGGGTTGCGAGACCCAGTACTTC. Its translation is CASSFADRGCETQYF. This sequence joins TRBV11-2 and TRBJ2-5; TRBD1 aligns across 9 bases. CDR1 is SGHAT, CDR2 FQNNGV, per germline. J gave up 5 bases and V 3 bases, and 7 bases lay outside the gene matches. This CDR3 has 15 residues.